The 13 T cell receptor beta chains below come from one sample, sequenced in a study of STAT5B mutations in CD4+ large granular lymphocyte leukemia. This table comes from immunoSEQ multiplex PCR, and its TCRdb copy is limited to in-frame clones, with some not included. The profile shows some 30,000 clones, roughly 78% of them singletons. Sequencing was done on a sample of CD4+ T cells from blood buffy coats. The receptors derive from a human donor in good health.

This chain links TRBV7-8 with TRBJ2-7, with 7 bases aligning to TRBD2. Unmatched junction bases numbered 14, after V lost 3 bases and J lost 6 bases. The CDR3 is 16 amino acids. The germline V gene has CDR1 SGHVS and CDR2 FQNEAQ. CDR3 sequence: CASSLGGGRLGSEQYF. CDR3 nucleotides: TGTGCCAGCAGCTTGGGGGGGGGAAGGCTAGGGAGCGAGCAGTACTTC.

The V gene is TRBV2, the J gene TRBJ1-4; D ambiguous. Between the trimmed V and J ends, which lost 3 bases and 5 bases, there was a span of 13 bases. The germline CDR1 and CDR2 sequences are SNHLY and FYNNEI. There are 15 residues in the CDR3. The CDR3 nucleotides read TGTGCCAGCAGTGAGGTTGGCACCGAAAATGAAAAACTGTTTTTT. It translates to CASSEVGTENEKLFF.

This chain uses TRBV27 with TRBJ2-5; D not resolved. Germline-derived CDR1 and CDR2 are MNHEY and SMNVEV (reference sequence). The CDR3 consists of 14 residues. Deletions cut 5 bases from V and 5 bases from J, with 15 bases between. CDR3 sequence reads: CASSAVPAVETQYF. The CDR3 coding sequence is TGTGCCAGCAGTGCAGTCCCGGCGGTGGAGACCCAGTACTTC.

The chain recombines TRBV28 with TRBJ1-1; no definite D call. Germline lookup yields CDR1 MDHEN and CDR2 SYDVKM. There are 13 residues in the CDR3. V was shortened by 1 base and J by 0 bases, with 3 bases between the two germline ends. CDR3 in amino acids: CASSLSLNTEAFF. The CDR3 DNA sequence: TGTGCCAGCAGTTTATCTTTGAACACTGAAGCTTTCTTT. The full variable domain, with the rest looked up from reference TRBV28 and TRBJ1-1, is DVKVTQSSRYLVKRTGEKVFLECVQDMDHENMFWYRQDPGLGLRLIYFSYDVKMKEKGDIPEGYSVSREKKERFSLILESASTNQTSMYLCASSLSLNTEAFFGQGTRLTVV.

The chain is built from TRBV11-3 and TRBJ2-3, with 7 bases fitting TRBD2. This CDR3 comprises 18 residues. CDR1 is SGHNT and CDR2 is YENEEA in the germline V gene. The V segment lost 5 bases and the J segment 0 bases; nucleotides outside the gene matches: 14. The CDR3 here is CASSGTLGWGGSTDTQYF. For the CDR3, the DNA is TGTGCCAGCAGCGGTACCTTGGGATGGGGGGGGAGCACAGATACGCAGTATTTT. Combining the CDR3 with reference TRBV11-3 and TRBJ2-3 gives the whole variable domain EAGVVQSPRYKIIEKKQPVAFWCNPISGHNTLYWYLQNLGQGPELLIRYENEEAVDDSQLPKDRFSAERLKGVDSTLKIQPAELGDSAVYLCASSGTLGWGGSTDTQYFGPGTRLTVL.

The rearrangement uses TRBV5-1 and TRBJ1-6; D is unclear. The CDR3 consists of 13 residues. Trimming took 0 bases from V and 8 from J, leaving 6 bases between them. Germline CDR1 SGHRS, CDR2 YFSETQ. The DNA for the CDR3 is TGCGCCAGCAGCTTGGATTGGGATTCACCCCTCCACTTT. It codes for CASSLDWDSPLHF.

The chain employs TRBV11-3 and TRBJ2-3; D is perhaps TRBD1 or TRBD2 (6 bases each). CDR1 is SGHNT and CDR2 is YENEEA in the germline V gene. The germline V and J ends were trimmed by 4 bases and 0 bases, with 17 bases remaining between them. The CDR3 is made up of 17 amino acids. The CDR3 DNA follows: TGTGCCAGCAGCTCGGGGGTCGTGGGGGCAAGCACAGATACGCAGTATTTT. Protein: CASSSGVVGASTDTQYF.

The chain joins TRBV7-6 to TRBJ2-5, with D unclear. The CDR3 is 11 residues long. Trimming stripped 0 bases from V and 4 bases from J, with 0 bases between. In germline, CDR1 is SGHVS, CDR2 FNYEAQ. The CDR3 coding sequence is TGTGCCAGCAGCTTAGCAGAGACCCAGTACTTC. Amino acid sequence: CASSLAETQYF.

V and J are TRBV6-1 and TRBJ1-2; D call uncertain. The V and J ends lost 6 bases and 5 bases respectively, with 10 bases between them. CDR1 MNHNS and CDR2 SASEGT come from the germline V gene. This CDR3 contains 12 residues. In DNA, the CDR3 is TGTGCCAGCAGCCTGGGAGGATATGGCTACACCTTC. It encodes CASSLGGYGYTF.

This clone came up once. J is TRBJ2-7 and V is TRBV19; D assignment may be TRBD1 or TRBD2 (5 bases each). The germline CDR1 and CDR2 sequences are LNHDA and SQIVND (reference sequence). Trimming took 1 base from V and 5 from J, leaving 18 bases between them. This CDR3 has 16 amino acids. The CDR3 bases are TGTGCCAGTAGTATAGGCGGCAGGGCGTTGGAGGACGAGCAGTACTTC. Amino acids: CASSIGGRALEDEQYF.

This chain connects TRBV9 to TRBJ1-1; D is uncertain. Deletions cut 0 bases from V and 0 bases from J, with 9 bases between. This CDR3 is built from 15 residues. CDR1 is SGDLS and CDR2 is YYNGEE in the germline V gene. CDR3 nucleotide sequence: TGTGCCAGCAGCGTAGATCTGGTTATGAACACTGAAGCTTTCTTT. It codes for CASSVDLVMNTEAFF. Together with reference TRBV9 and TRBJ1-1, the CDR3 gives the full variable domain: DSGVTQTPKHLITATGQRVTLRCSPRSGDLSVYWYQQSLDQGLQFLIQYYNGEERAKGNILERFSAQQFPDLHSELNLSSLELGDSALYFCASSVDLVMNTEAFFGQGTRLTVV.

The J gene is TRBJ2-7, the V gene TRBV6-5; 7 positions match TRBD1. The germline V gene has CDR1 MNHEY and CDR2 SVGAGI. V lost 2 bases and J lost 2; bases outside the gene matches: 3. CDR3 length: 14 amino acids. CDR3 coding DNA: TGTGCCAGCAGTTACGACAGGGACACCTACGAGCAGTACTTC. Residues: CASSYDRDTYEQYF.

This chain links TRBV5-6 with TRBJ2-7; 8 bases line up with TRBD1. The CDR3 contains 16 residues. Germline values: CDR1 SGHDT, CDR2 YYEEEE. V shed 0 bases, J shed 1 base, and the junction held 6 bases outside the gene matches. DNA of the CDR3: TGTGCCAGCAGCTTGGATCCAGGGGGCGTTTCCTACGAGCAGTACTTC. It yields the protein CASSLDPGGVSYEQYF. Full variable domain (remainder filled in from reference TRBV5-6 and TRBJ2-7): DAGVTQSPTHLIKTRGQQVTLRCSPKSGHDTVSWYQQALGQGPQFIFQYYEEEERQRGNFPDRFSGHQFPNYSSELNVNALLLGDSALYLCASSLDPGGVSYEQYFGPGTRLTVT.